This T cell receptor beta chain is from a study of blood T cell repertoires in COVID-19. Study context: Acute and convalescent COVID-19 samples came from the United States, Italy and Spain. T cells, B-cell-depleted T cells, or PBMCs supplied cDNA or gDNA.

This clone was recorded only once. Germline V lookup: CDR1 LNHDA, CDR2 SQIVND (reference sequence). V lost 6 bases, J lost 7 bases, and 19 bases lay in between. The CDR3 extends over 15 amino acids. Study processing details: It was from reference gene primer amplification that nucleated cell counts were estimated. Repertoires were generated with immunoSEQ multiplex PCR, while TCRdb's copy carries only in-frame clones and drops some. That table supplies the V and J calls and clone size; D and trimming were determined from the DNA. The sample records 50,000 to 55,000 clones, about 83% being singletons. This chain uses TRBV19 with TRBJ1-5; maybe TRBD1 (5 bases). The sequence derives from a man aged 45-65 years with acute or convalescent COVID-19. Source material: peripheral blood. CDR3 region: CASRPSTWGRQPQHF. The CDR3 nucleotides are TGTGCCAGTAGACCCTCAACGTGGGGCCGGCAGCCCCAGCATTTT.